These 11 T cell receptor beta chains originate from one sample sequenced in a study of tumor-infiltrating lymphocytes in primary liver carcinoma. Total RNA and DNA came together from 20-30 mg of bulk tissue without cell sorting. The input was 450 to 500 ng total RNA; TCR beta cDNA was made from it with a constant-region primer. Construction of TCR beta libraries relied on three successive nested multiplex PCR rounds employing slightly modified ARM-PCR. Amplification in the first two PCR rounds was performed using TRBV1-TRBV30 forward primers and a C-beta reverse primer for roughly 9 cycles each. Each CDR3 protein is one row after TCRdb ran MiXCR on the multiplex PCR reads. The sample holds 40,000 to 55,000 distinct CDR3 sequences, roughly 70% seen once. Sequencing was done on a sample of liver tumor tissue from sampling region 5. Described subset: tumor region T5, tumor centre. The receptors were sampled from a man between 35 and 55 years old with primary liver carcinoma and hepatitis B virus infection.

Turning to this clonotype: This CDR3 is missing its conserved last phenylalanine or tryptophan, likely due to a read error. The V and J genes are TRBV11-2 and TRBJ2-7, with 8 bases matching TRBD2. Germline V gene data show CDR1 as SGHAT and CDR2 as FQNNGV. The CDR3 loop spans 15 amino acids. The DNA of the CDR3 is TGTACCAGCAGCTCTTTTACGCGGGAGGTCTACGAGCAGTACCTC. As protein: CTSSSFTREVYEQYL.

The chain is built from TRBV5-4 and TRBJ2-1, with 13 bases lining up with TRBD2. CDR3 length: 16 residues. The germline CDR1 and CDR2 sequences are SGHNT and YYREEE (reference sequence). V trimming: 0 bases; J trimming: 6 bases; junction bases outside the gene matches: 3. In nucleotides, the CDR3 is TGTGCCAGCAGCTTGGAACTAGCGGGAGGGCCCAATGAGCAGTTCTTC. Protein: CASSLELAGGPNEQFF. Combining the CDR3 with reference TRBV5-4 and TRBJ2-1 gives the whole variable domain ETGVTQSPTHLIKTRGQQVTLRCSSQSGHNTVSWYQQALGQGPQFIFQYYREEENGRGNFPPRFSGLQFPNYSSELNVNALELDDSALYLCASSLELAGGPNEQFFGPGTRLTVL.

A remark on this clonotype: A junction end diverges from the germline sequence, so it may reflect a read error. The chain carries TRBV28 and TRBJ1-5, with D perhaps TRBD1 (5 bases). CDR3 length: 16 residues. Germline CDR1 and CDR2: MDHEN and SYDVKM. CDR3 amino acids: CACSYRKGALNQSQHF. The CDR3 DNA sequence: TGTGCCTGCAGTTATCGCAAAGGGGCACTCAATCAGTCCCAGCATTTT.

Worth noting for this clonotype: A read error may explain this, as a much larger clone is one base away. This chain connects TRBV5-1 to TRBJ2-1; no definite D call. Germline CDR1 SGHRS, CDR2 YFSETQ. V shed 0 bases and J shed 0 bases, with 10 bases lying between them. This CDR3 has 16 residues. The chain's CDR3 is CASSLGGWSSYNEQFF. The DNA of the CDR3 is TGCGCCAGCAGCTTGGGAGGCTGGAGCTCCTACAATGAGCAGTTCTTC. Full variable domain (missing parts from reference TRBV5-1 and TRBJ2-1): KAGVTQTPRYLIKTRGQQVTLSCSPISGHRSVSWYQQTPGQGLQFLFEYFSETQRNKGNFPGRFSGRQFSNSRSEMNVSTLELGDSALYLCASSLGGWSSYNEQFFGPGTRLTVL.

Comments on this clonotype: The germline gene is not matched at one end of the junction; a read error may be the cause. The chain recombines TRBV11-2 with TRBJ2-2; TRBD2 matches 8 bases. Germline V gene lookup returns CDR1 SGHAT and CDR2 FQNNGV. CDR3 length: 17 residues. The CDR3 here is CASSFDREGVGTGELFF. The CDR3 region has the DNA TGTGCCAGCAGCTTTGATCGGGAGGGGGTCGGCACCGGGGAGCTGTTCTTT.

Comment on this clonotype: Given a much more abundant clone one base away, this may be a read error. The chain has TRBV7-9 and TRBJ1-4; no definite D call. Looked up from germline, CDR1 is SEHNR and CDR2 is FQNEAQ (reference sequence). The CDR3 sequence is 15 residues long. Trimming took 5 bases from V and 4 from J, leaving 14 bases between them. The CDR3: CASSPRLPDNEKLFF. The CDR3 bases are TGTGCCAGCAGCCCTAGACTCCCTGATAATGAAAAACTGTTTTTT.

In regard to this clonotype: A much larger clone differs by one base, so this may be a read error. The V call is TRBV10-3, the J call TRBJ2-5; D not resolved. CDR1 is ENHRY and CDR2 is SYGVKD in the germline V gene. The CDR3 sequence is 13 residues long. The CDR3 coding sequence is TGTGCCATCAGTGGGGTCAGGATAGAGACCCGGTACTTC. Amino acid sequence: CAISGVRIETRYF.

This clonotype was detected many times. This chain uses TRBV6-2 or TRBV6-3 with TRBJ1-5; the D is unclear. The CDR3 is 12 residues long. Trimming pared 7 bases from V and 4 bases from J, leaving 8 bases between. In germline, CDR1 is MNHEY, CDR2 SVGEGT. The CDR3 bases are TGTGCCAGCAACATTGGAAATCAGCCCCAGCATTTT. As protein: CASNIGNQPQHF.

As regards this clonotype: One junction end does not reproduce the germline sequence, and a read error may be involved. V usage is TRBV11-2 and J usage is TRBJ2-6; D gene uncertain. Germline V gene lookup returns CDR1 SGHAT and CDR2 FQNNGV. The CDR3 sequence is 16 residues long. The CDR3 region has the DNA TGTGTCAGCTGCTTAGGTGCAGTCTCTGGGGCCAACGTCCTGACTTTC. It translates to CVSCLGAVSGANVLTF.

The chain has TRBV5-4 and TRBJ2-1; 7 bases align to TRBD2. Germline V gene sequence: CDR1 SGHNT, CDR2 YYREEE (reference sequence). CDR3 size: 15 residues. V was clipped by 4 bases and J by 15 bases; unmatched bases: 19. This chain's CDR3 is CASSPSGGLHNGRFF. CDR3 sequence (DNA): TGTGCCAGCAGCCCCTCGGGAGGTCTCCACAATGGGCGGTTCTTC.

Concerning this clonotype: Here the CDR3 omits its conserved ending phenylalanine or tryptophan, so a read error is the likely source. The chain recombines TRBV14 with TRBJ2-1, with D tentatively TRBD1 or TRBD2 (5 bases each). The CDR3 loop spans 13 amino acids. Germline CDR1 is SGHDN and CDR2 is FVKESK. The CDR3, as DNA: TGTACCAGCAGCCAAGGGACGATGCATGAGCAGTTCATC. Its translation is CTSSQGTMHEQFI.